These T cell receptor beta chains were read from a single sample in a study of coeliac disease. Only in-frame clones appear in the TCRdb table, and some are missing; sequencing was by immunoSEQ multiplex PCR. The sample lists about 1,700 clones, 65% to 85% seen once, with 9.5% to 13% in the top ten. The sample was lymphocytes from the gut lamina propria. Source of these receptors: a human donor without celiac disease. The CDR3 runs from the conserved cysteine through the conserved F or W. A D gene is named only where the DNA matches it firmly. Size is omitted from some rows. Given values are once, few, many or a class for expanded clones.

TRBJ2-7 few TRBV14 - TGTGCCAGCAGCCAAGCCCTAACAGGGCTCTACGAGCAGTACTTC CASSQALTGLYEQYF
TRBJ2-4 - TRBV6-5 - TGTGCCAGCAGTTACGGAAGCGGAGCCCTCGACATTCAGTACTTC CASSYGSGALDIQYF
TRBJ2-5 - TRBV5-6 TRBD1 TGTGCCAGCAGCTTGACCCGGACAGGGCAAGAGACCCAGTACTTC CASSLTRTGQETQYF
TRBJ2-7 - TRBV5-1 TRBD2 TGCGCCAGCAGCCCGGGACTAGCGGGACTCTACGAGCAGTACTTC CASSPGLAGLYEQYF
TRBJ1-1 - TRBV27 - TGTGCCAGTAAGACAGTTCTTGATACTGAAGCTTTCTTT CASKTVLDTEAFF
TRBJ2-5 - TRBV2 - TGTGCCAGCAGTGTTTGGCAGCAAGAGACCCAGTACTTC CASSVWQQETQYF
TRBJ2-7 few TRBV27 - TGTGCCAGCCGAACCCTAACAGGGTGGGAAAGCGAGCAGTACTTC CASRTLTGWESEQYF
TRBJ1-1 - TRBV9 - TGTGCCAGCGGCCGGGGGGTGAACACTGAAGCTTTCTTT CASGRGVNTEAFF
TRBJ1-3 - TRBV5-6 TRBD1 TGTGCCAGCAGCCCCCGGACAGGCCCCTCTGGAAACACCATATATTTT CASSPRTGPSGNTIYF
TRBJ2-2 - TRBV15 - TGTGCCACCAGCAGAGTTACAGATTCCACCGGGGAGCTGTTTTTT CATSRVTDSTGELFF
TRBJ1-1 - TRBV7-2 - TGTGCCAGCAGCTTAGATCTGTACATGAACACTGAAGCTTTCTTT CASSLDLYMNTEAFF
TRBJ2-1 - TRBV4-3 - TGCGCCAGCAGCCAAGGGTGGGCCGGACAGTCAGATTGGTTCTTC CASSQGWAGQSDWFF
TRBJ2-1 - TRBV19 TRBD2 TGTGCCAGTAGTATCCCCGGGACTAGCGGCAATGAGCAGTTCTTC CASSIPGTSGNEQFF
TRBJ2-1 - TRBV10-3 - TGTGCCATCAGTGACGGACTATCCAATGAGCAGTTCTTC CAISDGLSNEQFF
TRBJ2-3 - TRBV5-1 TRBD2 TGCGCCAGCAGCGCCGGGACTAGCGGGAGGGCCCTCAAAGATACGCAGTATTTT CASSAGTSGRALKDTQYF
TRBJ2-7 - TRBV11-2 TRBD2 TGTGCCAGCAGCCCTCAGGGAGGGGAATACGAGCAGTACTTC CASSPQGGEYEQYF
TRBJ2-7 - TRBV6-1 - TGTGCCAGCAGTGGGGACTTTTTACCCTACGAGCAGTACTTC CASSGDFLPYEQYF
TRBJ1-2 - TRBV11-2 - TGTGCCAGCAGCTTCAGGGAGGGCTATGGCTACACCTTC CASSFREGYGYTF
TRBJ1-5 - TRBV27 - TGTGCCAGCAGCACTCAGGGGAGCAATCAGCCCCAGCATTTT CASSTQGSNQPQHF
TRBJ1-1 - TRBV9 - TGTGCCAGCAGCCCCGACAGCTACACTGAAGCTTTCTTT CASSPDSYTEAFF
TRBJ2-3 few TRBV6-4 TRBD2 TGTGCCAGCAGTGACGCTAGCGGGAGCACAGATACGCAGTATTTT CASSDASGSTDTQYF
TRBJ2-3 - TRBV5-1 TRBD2 TGCGCCAGCAGCTCGAAGGCGGGAGAGGTCGGCACAGATACGCAGTATTTT CASSSKAGEVGTDTQYF
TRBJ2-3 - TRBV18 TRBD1 TGTGCCAGCTCACCCCGGACAGGGTCAGATACGCAGTATTTT CASSPRTGSDTQYF
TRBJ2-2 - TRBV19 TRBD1 TGTGCCAGTAGTCAGGGGGACGGGGAGCTGTTTTTT CASSQGDGELFF
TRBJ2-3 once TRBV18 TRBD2 TGTGCCAGCTCACCACCTCTCGGGGGTGGGAGGGCAGATACGCAGTATTTT CASSPPLGGGRADTQYF
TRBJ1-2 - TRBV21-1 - TGTGCCAGCAGCAAAGAAGCGGAAGAATCGGTCAGTTGGATTAACTATGGCTACACCTTC CASSKEAEESVSWINYGYTF
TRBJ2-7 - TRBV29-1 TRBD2 TGCAGCGTCGTGGGGGGGGTCGACTACGAGCAGTACTTC CSVVGGVDYEQYF
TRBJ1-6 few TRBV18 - TGTGCCAGCTCCGTGAGCCCCGGGAGCTCCTATAATTCACCCCTCCACTTT CASSVSPGSSYNSPLHF
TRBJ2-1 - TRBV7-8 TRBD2 TGTGCCAGCAGCCTAACGGGACTAGCGGGAGAGAATGAGCAGTTCTTC CASSLTGLAGENEQFF
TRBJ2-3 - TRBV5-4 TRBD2 TGTGCCAGCAGCCCCCGGACTAGCGGGAGCGGGGATACGCAGTATTTT CASSPRTSGSGDTQYF
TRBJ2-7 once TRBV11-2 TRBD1 TGTGCCAGCAGCTTAGCGGGACAGGGCCCCTACGAGCAGTACTTC CASSLAGQGPYEQYF